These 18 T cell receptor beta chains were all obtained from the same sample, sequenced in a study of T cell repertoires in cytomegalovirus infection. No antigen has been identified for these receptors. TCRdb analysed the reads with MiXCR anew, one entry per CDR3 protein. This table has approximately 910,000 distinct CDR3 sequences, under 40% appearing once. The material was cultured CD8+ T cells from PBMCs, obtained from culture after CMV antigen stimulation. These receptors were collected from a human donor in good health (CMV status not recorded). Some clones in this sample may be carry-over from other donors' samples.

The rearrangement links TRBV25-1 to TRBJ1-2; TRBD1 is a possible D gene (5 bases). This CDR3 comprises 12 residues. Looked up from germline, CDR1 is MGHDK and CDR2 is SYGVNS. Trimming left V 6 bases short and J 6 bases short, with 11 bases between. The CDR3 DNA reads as TGTGCCAGCAGGGTGGGACGAGATGGCTACACCTTC. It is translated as CASRVGRDGYTF.

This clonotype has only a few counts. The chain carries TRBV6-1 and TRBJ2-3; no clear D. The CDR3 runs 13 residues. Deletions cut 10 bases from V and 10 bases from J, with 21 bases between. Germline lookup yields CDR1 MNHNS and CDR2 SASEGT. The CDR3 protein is CAIWVGSNPSQYF. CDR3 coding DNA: TGTGCCATATGGGTGGGGTCCAACCCATCGCAGTATTTT.

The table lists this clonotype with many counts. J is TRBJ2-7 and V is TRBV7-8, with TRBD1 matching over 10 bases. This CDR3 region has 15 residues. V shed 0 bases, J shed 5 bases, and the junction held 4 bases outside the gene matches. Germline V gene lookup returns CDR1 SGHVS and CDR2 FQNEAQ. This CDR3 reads CASSLAGTGVDEQYV. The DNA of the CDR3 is TGTGCCAGCAGCTTAGCCGGGACAGGGGTGGACGAGCAGTACGTC.

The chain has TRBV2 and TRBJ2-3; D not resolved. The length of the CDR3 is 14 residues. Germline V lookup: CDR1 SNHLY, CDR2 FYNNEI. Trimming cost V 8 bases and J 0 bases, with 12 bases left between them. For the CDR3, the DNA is TGTGCCAGCTTTTTGGGCGATAGCACAGATACGCAGTATTTT. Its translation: CASFLGDSTDTQYF. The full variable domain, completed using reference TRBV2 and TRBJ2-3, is EPEVTQTPSHQVTQMGQEVILRCVPISNHLYFYWYRQILGQKVEFLVSFYNNEISEKSEIFDDQFSVERPDGSNFTLKIRSTKLEDSAMYFCASFLGDSTDTQYFGPGTRLTVL.

In nucleotides, the CDR3 is TGTGCCAGCAGCCCCACCGGGACGCAAAAGGCAGATACGCAGTATTTT. Translated, it gives CASSPTGTQKADTQYF. V and J are TRBV5-6 and TRBJ2-3; D may correspond to TRBD1 or TRBD2 (5 bases each). Germline assignment: CDR1 SGHDT and CDR2 YYEEEE. Trimming took 4 bases from V and 4 from J, leaving 19 bases between them. The CDR3 sequence is 16 residues long.

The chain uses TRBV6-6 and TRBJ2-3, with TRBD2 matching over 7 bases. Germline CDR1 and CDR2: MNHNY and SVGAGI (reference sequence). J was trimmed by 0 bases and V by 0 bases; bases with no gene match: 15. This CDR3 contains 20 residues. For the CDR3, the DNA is TGTGCCAGCAGTTACTCGCCGTCGCCTAGCGGAGTCCCTAGCACAGATACGCAGTATTTT. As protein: CASSYSPSPSGVPSTDTQYF.

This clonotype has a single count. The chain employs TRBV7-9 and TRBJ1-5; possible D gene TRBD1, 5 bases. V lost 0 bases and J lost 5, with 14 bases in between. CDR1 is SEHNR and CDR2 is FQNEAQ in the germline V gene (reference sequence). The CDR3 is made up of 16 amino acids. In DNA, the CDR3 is TGTGCCAGCAGCTTAGCGTCGGGGGTAGCGGATCAGCCCCAGCATTTT. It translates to CASSLASGVADQPQHF.

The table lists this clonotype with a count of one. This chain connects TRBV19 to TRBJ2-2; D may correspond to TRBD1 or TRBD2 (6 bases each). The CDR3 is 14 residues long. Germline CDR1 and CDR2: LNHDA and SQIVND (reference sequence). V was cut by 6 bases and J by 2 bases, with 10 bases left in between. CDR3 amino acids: CASSGGLNTGELFF. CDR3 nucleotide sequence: TGTGCCAGTAGCGGGGGCCTTAACACCGGGGAGCTGTTTTTT.

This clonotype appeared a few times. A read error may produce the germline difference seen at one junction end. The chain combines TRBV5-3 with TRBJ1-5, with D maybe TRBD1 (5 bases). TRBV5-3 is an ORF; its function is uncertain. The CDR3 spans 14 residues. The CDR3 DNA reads TGTGCCAGCAGCTTGGGGCCGGGCGATCAGCCCCAGCATTTT. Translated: CASSLGPGDQPQHF.

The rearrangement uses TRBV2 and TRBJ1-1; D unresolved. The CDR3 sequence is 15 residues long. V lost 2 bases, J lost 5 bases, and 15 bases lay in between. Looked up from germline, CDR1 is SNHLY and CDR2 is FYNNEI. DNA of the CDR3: TGTGCCAGCAGTGAATATAGTGGGGATAAGACTGAAGCTTTCTTT. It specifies CASSEYSGDKTEAFF.

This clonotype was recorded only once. CDR3 nucleotide sequence: TGTGCCAGCAGCCAACGACAGGGACGGTATACTGAAGCTTTCTTT. Its translation is CASSQRQGRYTEAFF. This sequence joins TRBV14 and TRBJ1-1, with TRBD1 matching over 7 bases. After removal of 2 bases from V and 5 bases from J, the junction contained 8 bases not matched to a gene. Germline assignment: CDR1 SGHDN and CDR2 FVKESK. The CDR3 spans 15 residues. The full variable domain, its missing parts supplied by reference TRBV14 and TRBJ1-1, is EAGVTQFPSHSVIEKGQTVTLRCDPISGHDNLYWYRRVMGKEIKFLLHFVKESKQDESGMPNNRFLAERTGGTYSTLKVQPAELEDSGVYFCASSQRQGRYTEAFFGQGTRLTVV.

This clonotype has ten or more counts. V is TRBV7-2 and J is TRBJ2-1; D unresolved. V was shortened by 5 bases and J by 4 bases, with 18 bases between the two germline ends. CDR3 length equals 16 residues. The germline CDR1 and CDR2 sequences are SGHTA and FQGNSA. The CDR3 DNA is TGTGCCAGCAGCCATCCGGAAGAGTTCTCTTACAATGAGCAGTTCTTC. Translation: CASSHPEEFSYNEQFF. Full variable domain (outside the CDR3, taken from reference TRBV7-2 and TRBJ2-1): GAGVSQSPSNKVTEKGKDVELRCDPISGHTALYWYRQSLGQGLEFLIYFQGNSAPDKSGLPSDRFSAERTGGSVSTLTIQRTQQEDSAVYLCASSHPEEFSYNEQFFGPGTRLTVL.

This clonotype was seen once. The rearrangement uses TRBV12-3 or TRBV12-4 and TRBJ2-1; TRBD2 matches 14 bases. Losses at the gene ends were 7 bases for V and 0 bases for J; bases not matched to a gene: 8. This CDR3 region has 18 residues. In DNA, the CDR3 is TGTGCCAGCACCTCCGGGACTAGCGGGAGCCGCTCCTACAATGAGCAGTTCTTC. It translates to CASTSGTSGSRSYNEQFF.

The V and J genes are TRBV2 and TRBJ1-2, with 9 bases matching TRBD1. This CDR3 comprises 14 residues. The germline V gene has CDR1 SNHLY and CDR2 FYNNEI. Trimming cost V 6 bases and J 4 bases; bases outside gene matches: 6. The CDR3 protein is CASRGQGRGYGYTF. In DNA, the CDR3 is TGTGCCAGCAGGGGACAGGGCCGTGGCTATGGCTACACCTTC.

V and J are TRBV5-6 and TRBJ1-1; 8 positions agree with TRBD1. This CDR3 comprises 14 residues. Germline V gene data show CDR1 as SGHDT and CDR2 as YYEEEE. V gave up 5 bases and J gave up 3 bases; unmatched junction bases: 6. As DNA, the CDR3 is TGTGCCAGCAGTTCGGACAGGGCTTACACTGAAGCTTTCTTT. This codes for CASSSDRAYTEAFF.

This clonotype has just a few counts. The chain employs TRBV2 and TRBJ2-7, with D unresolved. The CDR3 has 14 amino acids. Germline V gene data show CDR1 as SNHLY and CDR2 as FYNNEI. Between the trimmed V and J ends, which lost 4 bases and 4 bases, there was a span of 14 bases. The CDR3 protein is CASSAPAYRYEQYV. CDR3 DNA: TGTGCCAGCAGTGCTCCGGCGTACCGGTACGAGCAGTACGTC.

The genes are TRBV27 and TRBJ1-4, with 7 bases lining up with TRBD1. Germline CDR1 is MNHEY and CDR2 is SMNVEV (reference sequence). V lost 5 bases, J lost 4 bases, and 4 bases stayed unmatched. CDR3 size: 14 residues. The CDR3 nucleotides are TGTGCCAGCAGTGACAGGGTTTATAATGAAAAACTGTTTTTT. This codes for CASSDRVYNEKLFF.

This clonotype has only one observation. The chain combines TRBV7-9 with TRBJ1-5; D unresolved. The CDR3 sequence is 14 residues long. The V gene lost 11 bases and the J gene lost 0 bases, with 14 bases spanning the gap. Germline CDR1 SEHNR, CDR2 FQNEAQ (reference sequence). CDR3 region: CACGDGHSNQPQHF. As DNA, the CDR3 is TGTGCCTGTGGAGACGGGCATAGCAATCAGCCCCAGCATTTT.